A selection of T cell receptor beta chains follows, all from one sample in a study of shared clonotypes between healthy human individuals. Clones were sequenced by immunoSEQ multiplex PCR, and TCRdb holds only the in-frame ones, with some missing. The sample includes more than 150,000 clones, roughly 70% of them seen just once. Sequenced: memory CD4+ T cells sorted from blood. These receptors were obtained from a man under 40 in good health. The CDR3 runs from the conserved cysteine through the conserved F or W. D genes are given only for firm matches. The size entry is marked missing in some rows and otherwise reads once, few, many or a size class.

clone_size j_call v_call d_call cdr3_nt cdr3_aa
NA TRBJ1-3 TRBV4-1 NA TGCGCCAGCAGCCAGGTTTCGGGTAGTCCCTCTGGAAACACCATATATTTT CASSQVSGSPSGNTIYF
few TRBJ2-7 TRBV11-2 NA TGTGCCAGCAGCGCTTCGGCCTACGAGCAGTACTTC CASSASAYEQYF
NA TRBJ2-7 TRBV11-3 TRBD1 TGTGCCAGCAGCCTTGCAGGACAGGGGCAGGGCGAGCAGTACTTC CASSLAGQGQGEQYF
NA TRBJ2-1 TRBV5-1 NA TGCGCCAGCAGCTTGGGAGAGGGCTCCTACAATGAGCAGTTCTTC CASSLGEGSYNEQFF
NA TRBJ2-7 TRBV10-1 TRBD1 TGCGCCAGCTCCTCGGACAGGTCTTCCTACGAGCAGTACTTC CASSSDRSSYEQYF
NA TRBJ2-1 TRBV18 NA TGTGCCAGCTCACCTCCGAGGGTGAACAATGAGCAGTTCTTC CASSPPRVNNEQFF
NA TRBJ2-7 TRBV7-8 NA TGTGCCAGCAGCTTAGGGCAGGGCCTTAGCTCCTACGAGCAGTACTTC CASSLGQGLSSYEQYF
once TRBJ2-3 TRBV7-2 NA TGTGCCAGCAGCGCCAGCCCAAGCACAGATACGCAGTATTTT CASSASPSTDTQYF
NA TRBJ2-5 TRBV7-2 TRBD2 TGTGCCAGCAGCTTACTAGCGGGAGCTCAAGAGACCCAGTACTTC CASSLLAGAQETQYF
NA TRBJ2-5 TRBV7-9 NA TGTGCCAGCAGCTTACCTCGGGGGCTCAGCGGGGAGACCCAGTACTTC CASSLPRGLSGETQYF
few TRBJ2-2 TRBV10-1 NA TGCGCCAGCAGTGGTCTAGTTTCAGCCGGGGAGCTGTTTTTT CASSGLVSAGELFF
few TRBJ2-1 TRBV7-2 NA TGTGCCAGCAGCTTACGACAAGACAATGAGCAGTTCTTC CASSLRQDNEQFF
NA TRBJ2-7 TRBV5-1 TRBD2 TGCGCCAGCAGCCCCGTAAGTCCTGCGGGAGGAGGCGAGCAGTACTTC CASSPVSPAGGGEQYF
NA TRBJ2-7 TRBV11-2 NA TGTGCCAGCAGCTTAGCGTACGAGCAGTACTTC CASSLAYEQYF
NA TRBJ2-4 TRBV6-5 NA TGTGCCAGCAGTTACTCGAGTGGGGCTGTTCAGTACTTC CASSYSSGAVQYF
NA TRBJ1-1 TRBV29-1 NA TGCAGCGTTGAAGCCTTACAGGGTGGTGCTTTCTTT CSVEALQGGAFF
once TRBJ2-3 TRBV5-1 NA TGCGCCAGCAGCTTGCGCGGGACGACCACAGATACGCAGTATTTT CASSLRGTTTDTQYF
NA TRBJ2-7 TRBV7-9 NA TGTGCCGTGCAGAGAGAGGACTCCTACGAGCAGTACTTC CAVQREDSYEQYF
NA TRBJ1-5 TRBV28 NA TGTGCCAGCAGTGAGGGGCGTCAGCCCCAGCATTTT CASSEGRQPQHF
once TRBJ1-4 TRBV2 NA TGTGCCAGCAGTGGGATTGGTGAAAAACTGTTTTTT CASSGIGEKLFF
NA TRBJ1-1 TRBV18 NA TGTGCCAGCTCACCACCGCCGCCCGGTGAAGCTTTCTTT CASSPPPPGEAFF
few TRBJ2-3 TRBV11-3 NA TGTGCCAGCAGCCCATCGGGAGGCACAGATACGCAGTATTTT CASSPSGGTDTQYF
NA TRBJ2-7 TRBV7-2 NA TGTGCCAGCAGCTTCGAGGGGTACGAGCAGTACTTC CASSFEGYEQYF